Shown below are 20 T cell receptor beta chains from a single sample sequenced in a study of T cell responses to AZD1222 COVID-19 vaccine. Assay: immunoSEQ multiplex PCR; the TCRdb copy retains only in-frame clones and omits some. The table has about 110,000 clones, 88% seen once; the top ten hold 2% to 3%. This material consisted of peripheral blood, taken on day 0 of AZD1222 vaccination. All receptors come from an adult in good health.

The gene calls are TRBV2 and TRBJ2-3; D is unresolved. The CDR3 has 15 residues. Between the trimmed V and J ends, which lost 4 bases and 3 bases, there was a span of 14 bases. Germline CDR1 is SNHLY and CDR2 is FYNNEI. CDR3 sequence: CASSATFLSTDTQYF. CDR3 coding DNA: TGTGCCAGCAGTGCCACCTTCTTAAGTACAGATACGCAGTATTTT.

The chain recombines TRBV11-2 with TRBJ2-7; 7 positions agree with TRBD2. The germline V gene encodes CDR1 SGHAT and CDR2 FQNNGV. The CDR3 runs 16 residues. Trimming at V came to 0 bases and at J to 4 bases, leaving 9 bases not matched to a gene. The CDR3 DNA reads TGTGCCAGCAGCTTAGATCCCGCTAGCGGCTTGTACGAGCAGTACTTC. Protein sequence: CASSLDPASGLYEQYF.

CDR3 coding DNA: TGTGCCAGCAGCCGTTCTTCCTTAGTATCTGGAAACACCATATATTTT. Translation: CASSRSSLVSGNTIYF. This chain joins TRBV4-2 and TRBJ1-3; D is uncertain. The CDR3 has 16 amino acids. V was clipped by 4 bases and J by 1 base, with 14 bases between them. Germline V gene data show CDR1 as LGHNA and CDR2 as YNFKEQ.

This clone has just one count. The rearrangement uses TRBV10-3 and TRBJ2-7; D is undetermined. Trimming left V 8 bases short and J 0 bases short, with 11 bases between. CDR3 length: 13 residues. Germline V CDR1 and CDR2: ENHRY, SYGVKD. CDR3 loop: CAIVETPSYEQYF. The CDR3 nucleotides are TGTGCCATCGTGGAAACACCCTCCTACGAGCAGTACTTC.

The chain joins TRBV7-8 to TRBJ1-4; 7 bases line up with TRBD1. The length of the CDR3 is 12 residues. Germline V gives CDR1 SGHVS, CDR2 FQNEAQ. Trimming took 1 base from V and 12 from J; bases not matched to a gene: 2. The DNA of the CDR3 is TGTGCCAGCAGCTTAGGACAGGGCCAACTGTTTTTT. It is translated as CASSLGQGQLFF.

The J gene is TRBJ2-1, the V gene TRBV5-6; 10 positions match TRBD2. The CDR3 is 15 residues long. With V trimmed by 0 bases and J by 9 bases, 6 bases remained unmatched. Germline CDR1 and CDR2: SGHDT and YYEEEE. This chain's CDR3 is CASSLALAGVVEQFF. The CDR3 DNA sequence: TGTGCCAGCAGCTTGGCCCTAGCGGGAGTCGTTGAGCAGTTCTTC.

The table lists this clone with a count of one. The rearrangement uses TRBV3-1 (or the pseudogene TRBV3-2) and TRBJ2-5; no firm D call. Germline-derived CDR1 and CDR2 are LGHDT and YNNKEL (reference sequence). The CDR3 loop spans 16 amino acids. V lost 0 bases to trimming and J lost 7 bases, with 18 bases between them. CDR3: CASSQEARVRAGTQYF. The CDR3 nucleotides are TGTGCCAGCAGCCAAGAAGCTCGAGTTCGGGCAGGGACCCAGTACTTC.

The chain joins TRBV5-4 to TRBJ2-1; D not resolved. The CDR3 runs 14 residues. Germline CDR1 reads SGHNT; CDR2 reads YYREEE (reference sequence). Trimming stripped 2 bases from V and 8 bases from J, with 14 bases between. The CDR3 loop reads CASSFGINNDEQFF. The CDR3 DNA sequence: TGTGCCAGCAGCTTTGGGATAAATAACGATGAGCAGTTCTTC.

This clone was seen once. This rearrangement joins TRBV5-4 to TRBJ2-5; maybe TRBD2 (6 bases). Trimming stripped 2 bases from V and 1 base from J, with 12 bases between. The germline V gene encodes CDR1 SGHNT and CDR2 YYREEE (reference sequence). This CDR3 is 15 amino acids long. The CDR3 spells CASSLEDYSQETQYF. The CDR3 nucleotides are TGTGCCAGCAGCTTAGAGGACTACAGCCAAGAGACCCAGTACTTC.

The chain is built from TRBV4-1 and TRBJ2-1; TRBD2 matches 8 bases. Germline loops: CDR1 MGHRA, CDR2 YSYEKL. With V trimmed by 2 bases and J by 10 bases, 7 bases remained unmatched. There are 14 residues in the CDR3. The CDR3 loop reads CASSQTLAGPEQFF. The CDR3 nucleotides read TGCGCCAGCAGCCAAACTTTAGCGGGGCCCGAGCAGTTCTTC.

The chain couples TRBV3-1 (or the pseudogene TRBV3-2) to TRBJ1-3; D is uncertain. The CDR3 is 12 residues long. The germline CDR1 and CDR2 sequences are LGHDT and YNNKEL (reference sequence). The V end was cut by 3 bases, the J end by 2 bases, with 2 bases between. CDR3 nucleotide sequence: TGTGCCAGCAGCCAGGCTGGAAACACCATATATTTT. Amino acids: CASSQAGNTIYF.

The chain recombines TRBV28 with TRBJ1-4, with D perhaps matching TRBD1 (5 bases). The CDR3 contains 13 residues. Germline V gene lookup returns CDR1 MDHEN and CDR2 SYDVKM. V lost 2 bases, J lost 14 bases, and 15 bases lay in between. The CDR3 region is CASSLGGNRFLFF. The CDR3 region has the DNA TGTGCCAGCAGTTTAGGGGGGAATCGTTTTCTGTTTTTT.

The chain combines TRBV19 with TRBJ1-1; no definite D call. V dropped 3 bases and J dropped 1 base, with 12 bases sitting between them. This CDR3 is 15 amino acids long. Per germline, CDR1 LNHDA and CDR2 SQIVND (reference sequence). The CDR3 is CASSIPLLGNTEAFF. Here the CDR3 DNA reads TGTGCCAGTAGTATCCCCCTACTCGGGAACACTGAAGCTTTCTTT.

The V and J genes are TRBV6-5 and TRBJ2-5; D is undetermined. This CDR3 region has 13 residues. Trimming took 2 bases from V and 2 from J, leaving 6 bases between them. Germline lookup yields CDR1 MNHEY and CDR2 SVGAGI. CDR3 in DNA: TGTGCCAGCAGTTACACCGGGCAAGAGACCCAGTACTTC. It encodes CASSYTGQETQYF.

This chain links TRBV24-1 with TRBJ2-7; D is possibly TRBD2 (6 bases). CDR3 length: 11 amino acids. The V end lost 5 bases, the J end lost 7 bases, and 8 bases lay between the germline ends. Germline values: CDR1 KGHDR, CDR2 SFDVKD. CDR3 in amino acids: CATSGGTEQYF. Written as DNA, the CDR3 is TGTGCCACCAGTGGAGGGACTGAGCAGTACTTC.

The gene calls are TRBV15 and TRBJ2-1; 7 bases match TRBD2. The CDR3 consists of 14 residues. The germline gives CDR1 LNHNV, CDR2 YYDKDF (reference sequence). V was clipped by 8 bases and J by 8 bases; unmatched bases: 12. CDR3 sequence reads: CATLSRGSADEQFF. For the CDR3, the DNA is TGTGCCACCCTTTCTCGCGGGAGTGCGGATGAGCAGTTCTTC.

The chain employs TRBV6-2 or TRBV6-3 and TRBJ2-7; a weak D match, TRBD1 (6 bases). CDR1 MNHEY and CDR2 SVGEGT come from the germline V gene. This CDR3 region has 15 residues. V was shortened by 2 bases and J by 3 bases, with 14 bases between the two germline ends. This chain's CDR3 is CASSYKDRLIYEQYF. The DNA for the CDR3 is TGTGCCAGCAGTTACAAGGACAGACTAATCTACGAGCAGTACTTC.

The CDR3 region is CASSRWGGDTGELFF. CDR3 DNA: TGTGCCAGCAGCCGATGGGGGGGTGACACCGGGGAGCTGTTTTTT. The genes are TRBV11-3 and TRBJ2-2; 7 nucleotides agree with TRBD2. Germline CDR1 is SGHNT and CDR2 is YENEEA. Trimming at V came to 5 bases and at J to 3 bases, leaving 6 bases not matched to a gene. The CDR3 runs 15 residues.

The V call is TRBV7-3, the J call TRBJ1-5; 7 bases are a match to TRBD1. Losses at the gene ends were 6 bases for V and 2 bases for J; bases not matched to a gene: 10. Germline assignment: CDR1 SGHTA and CDR2 FQGTGA. This CDR3 contains 16 residues. CDR3 sequence (DNA): TGTGCCAGCAGTCACACAGGGGATGGAGGCAATCAGCCCCAGCATTTT. Protein product: CASSHTGDGGNQPQHF.

The V call is TRBV5-5, the J call TRBJ2-7; 11 bases are a match to TRBD2. Germline CDR1 is SGHKS and CDR2 is YYEKEE (reference sequence). The CDR3 length is 16 residues. The V and J ends lost 0 bases and 0 bases, in that order; junction bases with no gene match: 2. CDR3 nucleotide sequence: TGTGCCAGCAGCTTGGCTAGCGGGGGGAGCTCCTACGAGCAGTACTTC. The encoded protein is CASSLASGGSSYEQYF. The complete variable domain, with remaining parts taken from reference TRBV5-5 and TRBJ2-7, reads DAGVTQSPTHLIKTRGQQVTLRCSPISGHKSVSWYQQVLGQGPQFIFQYYEKEERGRGNFPDRFSARQFPNYSSELNVNALLLGDSALYLCASSLASGGSSYEQYFGPGTRLTVT.